These T cell receptor beta chains were read from a single sample in a study of blood T cell repertoires in COVID-19. Assay: immunoSEQ multiplex PCR; the TCRdb copy retains only in-frame clones and omits some. The sample includes under 65,000 clones, 75% to 95% of them seen just once. The source material was peripheral blood. The source is a man aged 80 or over with acute or convalescent COVID-19. Each CDR3 is given without its conserved first and last residue.

>TRBV5-6
ASSLEGADYGYT
>TRBV6-5
ASSTRAANSPLH
>TRBV30
AWTWGLAGKETQY
>TRBV4-1
ASSHTALRVQRGKMDEQF
>TRBV19
ASSYGDRGYEQY
>TRBV7-6
ASSLARGNTGELF
>TRBV10-3
AISPELRNQPQH
>TRBV4-2
ASSHLSSGGSYEQY
>TRBV2
ASSELWQGGEQY
>TRBV5-4
ASSLSDEQY
>TRBV2
ASSEGGNGETQY
>TRBV4-1
ASSQYPDTIY
>TRBV24-1
ATSGDSPGQNEKLF
>TRBV5-4
ASSPTGGRDTEAF
>TRBV18
ASSPPTVDEQF
>TRBV7-2
ASSTVAGGSYNEQF
>TRBV6-5
ASRPLAGGYEQY
>TRBV7-9
ASGREKLF
>TRBV12-3/TRBV12-4
ASIPSGGLQY
>TRBV5-1
ASSSGLAVNTGELF
>TRBV6-5
ASSSLRGTYNEQF
>TRBV7-9
ASSPREYDYEQY
>TRBV28
ASSPLRLGNSPLH
>TRBV7-9
ASSLVRQGGTEAF
>TRBV6-4
ASSVESGGQQTQY
>TRBV5-1
ASSTSGLVEETQY
>TRBV10-3
ASSKTSGRDEQY
>TRBV6-5
ASTGQLNTEAF
>TRBV20-1
SGIGGYEQY
>TRBV2
ASSEQGLAHGNTGELF
>TRBV27
ASSSHTSGGAGDTQY
>TRBV16
ASSLSYQENSPLH
>TRBV27
ASSPGTSYTGELF
>TRBV5-1
ASSRTSGGYEQY
>TRBV28
ASSSAGQTDTEAF
>TRBV5-1
ASSLQGTDTEAF
>TRBV29-1
NVQEPSSHTQY
>TRBV30
AWAGVGSTGELF
>TRBV18
ASSPGEGTEAF
>TRBV19
ASSIYFRMNTEAF
>TRBV19
ASRSLNEKLF
>TRBV19
ASSTAGSGGYNEQF
>TRBV19
ASSIQGDGELF
>TRBV7-2
ASSRTSGSTDTQY
>TRBV3-1/TRBV3-2
ASSQGSGQGNTIY
>TRBV6-5
ASSIRQGGETQY
>TRBV28
ASSSRTEAF
>TRBV24-1
ATSDLTSGGYEQF
>TRBV5-1
ASSLETPRLHEQY
>TRBV5-1
ASSYDRGLRSETQY